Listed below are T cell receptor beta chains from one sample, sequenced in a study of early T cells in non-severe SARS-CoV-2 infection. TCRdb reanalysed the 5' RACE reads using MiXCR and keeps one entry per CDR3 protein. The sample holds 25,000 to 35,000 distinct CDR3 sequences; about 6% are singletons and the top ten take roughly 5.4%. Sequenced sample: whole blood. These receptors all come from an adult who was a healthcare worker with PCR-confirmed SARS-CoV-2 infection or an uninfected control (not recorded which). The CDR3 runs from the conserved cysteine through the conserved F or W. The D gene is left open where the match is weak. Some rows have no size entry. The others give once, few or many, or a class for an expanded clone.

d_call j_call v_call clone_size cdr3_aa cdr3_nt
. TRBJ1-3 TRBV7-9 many CASSLGPVTGNTIYF TGTGCCAGCAGCTTAGGGCCAGTAACTGGAAACACCATATATTTT
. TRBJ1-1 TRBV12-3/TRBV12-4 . CASSLQGGDTEAFF TGTGCCAGCAGTTTACAGGGAGGGGACACTGAAGCTTTCTTT
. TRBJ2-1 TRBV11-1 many CASSLRYNEQFF TGTGCCAGCAGCTTACGGTACAATGAGCAGTTCTTC
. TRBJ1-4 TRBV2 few CASRKVEGAIEEKLFF TGTGCCAGCCGTAAAGTGGAAGGGGCGATAGAAGAAAAACTGTTTTTT
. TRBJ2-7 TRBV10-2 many CASSETGPGGEQYF TGCGCCAGCAGTGAAACAGGACCCGGAGGGGAGCAGTACTTC
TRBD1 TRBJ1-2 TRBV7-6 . CASSQEVAGGGYTF TGTGCCAGCAGCCAGGAGGTGGCAGGGGGTGGCTACACCTTC
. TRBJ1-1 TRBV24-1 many CATSSGGDTEAFF TGTGCCACCTCTTCCGGGGGGGACACTGAAGCTTTCTTT
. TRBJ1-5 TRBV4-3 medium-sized CASSQDLAGARDQPQHF TGCGCCAGCAGCCAAGATCTGGCGGGGGCGCGGGACCAGCCCCAGCATTTT
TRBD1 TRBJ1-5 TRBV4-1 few CASSQGTGRSNQSQHF TGCGCCAGCAGCCAAGGGACAGGGCGCAGCAATCAGTCCCAGCATTTT
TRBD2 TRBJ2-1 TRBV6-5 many CATWTSGNNEQFF TGTGCCACCTGGACTAGCGGAAACAATGAGCAGTTCTTC
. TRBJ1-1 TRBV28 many CASSLSVETNTEAFF TGTGCCAGCAGTTTATCCGTGGAGACGAACACTGAAGCTTTCTTT
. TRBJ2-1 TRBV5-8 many CASSFLTDEQFF TGTGCCAGCAGCTTTCTGACGGATGAGCAGTTCTTC
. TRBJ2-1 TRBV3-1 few CASSQGMGAPNEQFF TGTGCCAGCAGCCAAGGCATGGGGGCTCCCAATGAGCAGTTCTTC
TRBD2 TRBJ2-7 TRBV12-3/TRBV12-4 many CASSTSGSSYEQYF TGTGCCAGCAGCACTAGCGGGAGCTCCTACGAGCAGTACTTC
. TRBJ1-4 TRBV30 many CAPRGDEKLFF TGTGCCCCGAGGGGCGATGAAAAACTGTTTTTT
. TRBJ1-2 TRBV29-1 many CSVAGPGYTF TGCAGCGTTGCGGGTCCTGGCTACACCTTC
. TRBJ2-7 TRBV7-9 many CASSDWGGPYEQYF TGTGCCAGCAGCGACTGGGGGGGCCCCTACGAGCAGTACTTC
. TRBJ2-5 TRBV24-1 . CATSLGVGETQYF TGTGCCACCAGTCTTGGTGTTGGGGAGACCCAGTACTTC
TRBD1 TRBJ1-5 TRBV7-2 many CASSADREWGQPQHF TGTGCCAGCAGCGCCGACAGGGAGTGGGGTCAGCCCCAGCATTTT
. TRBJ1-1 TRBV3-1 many CASSQGSANTEAFF TGTGCCAGCAGCCAAGGTTCCGCGAACACTGAAGCTTTCTTT
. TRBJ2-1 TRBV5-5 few CASSFDKYNEQFF TGTGCCAGCAGCTTTGACAAATACAATGAGCAGTTCTTC
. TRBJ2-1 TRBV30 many CAWSRNNEQFF TGTGCCTGGAGTCGGAACAATGAGCAGTTCTTC
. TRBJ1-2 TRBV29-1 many CSVEEGERNYGYTF TGCAGCGTTGAAGAGGGCGAACGGAACTATGGCTACACCTTC
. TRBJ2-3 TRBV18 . CASSPGIASTDTQYF TGTGCCAGCTCACCAGGCATTGCTAGCACAGATACGCAGTATTTT
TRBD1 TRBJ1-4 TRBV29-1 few CSVDRGDEKLFF TGCAGCGTTGACAGGGGGGATGAAAAACTGTTTTTT
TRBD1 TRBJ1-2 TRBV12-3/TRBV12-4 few CASRSTGASNYGYTF TGTGCCAGCAGGTCTACAGGGGCCTCTAACTATGGCTACACCTTC
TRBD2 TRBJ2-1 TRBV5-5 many CASSSGTSPYNEQFF TGTGCCAGCAGCTCCGGGACTAGTCCTTACAATGAGCAGTTCTTC
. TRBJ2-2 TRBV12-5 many CATMYPAGELFF TGTGCTACCATGTACCCGGCCGGGGAGCTGTTTTTT
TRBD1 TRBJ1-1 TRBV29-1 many CSVENAGGANTEAFF TGCAGCGTTGAAAATGCAGGGGGCGCGAACACTGAAGCTTTCTTT
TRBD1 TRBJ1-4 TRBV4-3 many CASSQARSGQVEKLFF TGCGCCAGCAGCCAAGCGCGCTCAGGACAGGTTGAAAAACTGTTTTTT
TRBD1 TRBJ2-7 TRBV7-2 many CASSSTGGVEQYF TGTGCCAGCAGCTCCACAGGGGGCGTCGAGCAGTACTTC
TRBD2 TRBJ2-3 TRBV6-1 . CASSPGLAGKDTQYF TGTGCCAGCAGTCCTGGACTAGCGGGGAAGGATACGCAGTATTTT
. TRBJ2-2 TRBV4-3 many CASSQILGGTNTGELFF TGCGCCAGCAGCCAAATCCTCGGGGGCACGAACACCGGGGAGCTGTTTTTT
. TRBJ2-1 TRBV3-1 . CASSQYMEDEQFF TGTGCCAGCAGCCAATATATGGAGGATGAGCAGTTCTTC
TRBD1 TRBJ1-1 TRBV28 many CASSPNRAGGEAFF TGTGCCAGCAGTCCCAACCGGGCAGGGGGTGAAGCTTTCTTT
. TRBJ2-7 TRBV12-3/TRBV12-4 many CASHRDASSYEQYF TGTGCCAGCCACCGGGACGCTAGCTCCTACGAGCAGTACTTC
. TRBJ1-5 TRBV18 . CASSPSGDNQPQHF TGTGCCAGCTCACCATCGGGCGACAATCAGCCCCAGCATTTT
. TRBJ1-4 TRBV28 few CASSLWTATNEKLFF TGTGCCAGCAGTCTTTGGACGGCCACTAATGAAAAACTGTTTTTT
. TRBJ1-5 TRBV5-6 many CASSFEGGNQPQHF TGTGCCAGCAGCTTTGAAGGGGGCAATCAGCCCCAGCATTTT
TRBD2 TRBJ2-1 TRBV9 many CASSAQPREGEQFF TGTGCCAGCAGCGCTCAACCGAGGGAGGGTGAGCAGTTCTTC
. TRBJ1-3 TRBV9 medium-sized CASSPQGQDSGNTIYF TGTGCCAGCAGCCCCCAGGGACAAGACTCTGGAAACACCATATATTTT
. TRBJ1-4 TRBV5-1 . CASSLIGRVLTKTFNEKLFF TGCGCCAGCAGCCTGATCGGACGGGTTCTAACCAAAACCTTCAATGAAAAACTGTTTTTT
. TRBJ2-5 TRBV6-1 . CASRGRTYQETQYF TGTGCCAGCAGGGGACGGACGTACCAAGAGACCCAGTACTTC
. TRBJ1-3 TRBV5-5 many CASSATDGSGNTIYF TGTGCCAGCAGCGCCACGGATGGCTCTGGAAACACCATATATTTT
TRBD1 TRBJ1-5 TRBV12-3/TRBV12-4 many CASSDRGNQPQHF TGTGCCAGCAGTGACAGGGGCAATCAGCCCCAGCATTTT
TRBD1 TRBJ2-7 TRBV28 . CASREVGGYRLEQYF TGTGCCAGCAGGGAGGTAGGGGGCTACCGGCTGGAGCAGTACTTC
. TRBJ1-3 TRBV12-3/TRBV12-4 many CASSPAGAGNTIYF TGTGCCAGCAGCCCCGCTGGGGCTGGAAACACCATATATTTT
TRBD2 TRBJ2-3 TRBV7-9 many CASSPQWAGVGDTQYF TGTGCCAGCAGCCCGCAATGGGCGGGAGTGGGTGATACGCAGTATTTT
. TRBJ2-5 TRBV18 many CASSLLRTDQETQYF TGTGCCAGCTCCCTCCTCAGGACAGACCAAGAGACCCAGTACTTC
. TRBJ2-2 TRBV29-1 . CSVGKGGGELFF TGCAGCGTTGGGAAAGGGGGCGGGGAGCTGTTTTTT
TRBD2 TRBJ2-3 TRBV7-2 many CASSLGKKGLADSTDTQYF TGTGCCAGCAGCTTAGGAAAAAAGGGACTAGCGGATTCCACAGATACGCAGTATTTT
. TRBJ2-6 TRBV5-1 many CASSSRGARGANVLTF TGCGCCAGCAGCTCAAGGGGGGCAAGAGGGGCCAACGTCCTGACTTTC
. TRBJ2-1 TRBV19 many CASWGRGVSYNEQFF TGTGCCAGCTGGGGCAGGGGAGTATCCTACAATGAGCAGTTCTTC
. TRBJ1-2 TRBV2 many CASSGRGGDGYTF TGTGCCAGCAGTGGAAGGGGCGGCGACGGCTACACCTTC
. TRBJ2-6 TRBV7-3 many CASSSNRVSPSSGANVLTF TGTGCCAGCAGCTCCAACAGGGTTAGCCCCTCCTCTGGGGCCAACGTCCTGACTTTC
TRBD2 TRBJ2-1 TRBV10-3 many CAISGTSEQSSYNEQFF TGTGCCATCAGTGGGACTAGCGAACAGAGCTCCTACAATGAGCAGTTCTTC
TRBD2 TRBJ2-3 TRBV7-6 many CASSLGLSGGTDTQYF TGTGCCAGCAGCTTAGGTCTTAGCGGGGGGACAGATACGCAGTATTTT